The clone carrying this TCR beta chain was detected a few times. The antigen is unknown. Specified time point: patch test 2, 6 weeks after DPC sensitization. Indicated treatment: therapeutic diphenylcyclopropenone sensitization with weekly scalp DPC. With 3 bases clipped from V and 1 base from J, the junction kept 12 bases outside the gene matches. The CDR3 is made up of 18 amino acids. CDR1 and CDR2 (germline): SGHDN, FVKESK. This sample was taken from a study of human T cells and chemical hapten exposure. Per the authors' pipeline: From 23,224 to 690,600 TCRs were found per sample, with a median of 95,638. A single record per CDR3 protein comes from TCRdb applying MiXCR to the RACE reads. It is TCRdb's table, rather than the study itself, that gives the V and J calls and clone size. The sample consists of some 81,000 distinct CDR3 sequences, around 10% of them appearing once. Points from the study as a whole: A positive correlation with patch test score was found for PT1 expanded TCR counts. It was expanded TCRs that formed significantly more large CDR3 similarity clusters than controls did.

This clonotype originated in a man between 18 and 29 years old with alopecia areata. Some clones in this sample may be carry-over from other donors' samples. This material consisted of whole blood, taken in connection with sensitization to the hapten diphenylcyclopropenone (DPC). This rearrangement joins TRBV14 to TRBJ1-1; 9 bases line up with TRBD1. The CDR3 DNA is TGTGCCAGCAGCCATTCGAGATCCACAGGGGGCTGGAACACTGAAGCTTTCTTT. As protein: CASSHSRSTGGWNTEAFF.